This T cell receptor (beta chain) stems from a study of T-cell reconstitution after alpha-beta-depleted transplantation in children. TCRbeta library preparation incorporated unique molecular identifiers. TCRdb itself ran the PCR reads through MiXCR, one entry per CDR3 protein. The data hold more than 450,000 distinct CDR3 sequences, with 15% to 20% observed a single time. The length of the CDR3 is 14 residues. V was shortened by 0 bases and J by 3 bases, with 9 bases between the two germline ends. Per germline, CDR1 MNHEY and CDR2 SMNVEV (reference sequence). This sequence originates from a human donor who donated a stem cell graft to a child with acute lymphoblastic leukemia. V and J are TRBV27 and TRBJ2-7; D is possibly TRBD1 (6 bases). This material consisted of PBMCs from the stem cell graft donor, taken from the stem cell graft. The CDR3 coding sequence is TGTGCCAGCAGTTTATCAGTCAGGGGCTACGAGCAGTACTTC. This gives the protein CASSLSVRGYEQYF.